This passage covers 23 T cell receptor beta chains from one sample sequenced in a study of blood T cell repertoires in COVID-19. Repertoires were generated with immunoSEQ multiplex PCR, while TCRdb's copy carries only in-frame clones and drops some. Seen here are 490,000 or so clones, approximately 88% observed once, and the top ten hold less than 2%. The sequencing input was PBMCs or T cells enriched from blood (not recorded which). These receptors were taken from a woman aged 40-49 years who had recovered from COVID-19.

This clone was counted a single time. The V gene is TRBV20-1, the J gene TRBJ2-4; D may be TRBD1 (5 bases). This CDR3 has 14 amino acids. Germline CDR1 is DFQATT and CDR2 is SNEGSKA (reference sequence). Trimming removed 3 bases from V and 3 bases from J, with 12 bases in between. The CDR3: CSASKHRSKNIQYF. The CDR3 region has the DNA TGCAGTGCTAGTAAACACAGGAGCAAAAACATTCAGTACTTC.

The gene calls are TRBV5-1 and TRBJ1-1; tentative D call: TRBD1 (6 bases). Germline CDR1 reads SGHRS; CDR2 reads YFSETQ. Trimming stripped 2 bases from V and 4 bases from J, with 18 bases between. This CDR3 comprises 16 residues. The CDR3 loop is CASSLSAGVQGTEAFF. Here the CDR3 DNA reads TGCGCCAGCAGCTTATCGGCAGGGGTTCAAGGCACTGAAGCTTTCTTT.

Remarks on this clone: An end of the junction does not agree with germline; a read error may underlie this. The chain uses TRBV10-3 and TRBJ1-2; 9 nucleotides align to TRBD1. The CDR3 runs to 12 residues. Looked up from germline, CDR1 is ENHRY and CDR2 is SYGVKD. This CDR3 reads CAIMDRGDGYTF. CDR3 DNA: TGTGCGATCATGGACAGGGGTGATGGCTACACCTTC.

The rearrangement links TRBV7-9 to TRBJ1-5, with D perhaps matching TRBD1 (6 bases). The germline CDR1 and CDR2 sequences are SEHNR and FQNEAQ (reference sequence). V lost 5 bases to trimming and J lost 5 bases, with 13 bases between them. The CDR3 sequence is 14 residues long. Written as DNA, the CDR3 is TGTGCCAGCAGCCCGGACAGTGGGGATCAGCCCCAGCATTTT. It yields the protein CASSPDSGDQPQHF.

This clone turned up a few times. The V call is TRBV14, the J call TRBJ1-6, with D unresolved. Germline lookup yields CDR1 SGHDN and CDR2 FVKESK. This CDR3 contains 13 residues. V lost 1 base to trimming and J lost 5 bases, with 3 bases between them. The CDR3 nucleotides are TGTGCCAGCAGCCAAGTAGATAATTCACCCCTCCACTTT. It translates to CASSQVDNSPLHF.

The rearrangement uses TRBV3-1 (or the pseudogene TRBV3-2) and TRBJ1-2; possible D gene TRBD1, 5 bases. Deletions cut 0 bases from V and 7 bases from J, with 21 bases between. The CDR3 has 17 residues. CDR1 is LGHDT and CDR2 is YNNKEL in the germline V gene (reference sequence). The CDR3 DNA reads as TGTGCCAGCAGCCAAGATAGGAACGGGACCGCCGGGGGTGGCTACACCTTC. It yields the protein CASSQDRNGTAGGGYTF.

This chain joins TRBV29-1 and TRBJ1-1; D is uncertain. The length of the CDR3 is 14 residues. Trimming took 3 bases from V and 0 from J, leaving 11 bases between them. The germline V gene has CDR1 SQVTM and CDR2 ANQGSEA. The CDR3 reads CSVERRAMNTEAFF. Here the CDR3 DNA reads TGCAGCGTTGAGAGGAGGGCCATGAACACTGAAGCTTTCTTT. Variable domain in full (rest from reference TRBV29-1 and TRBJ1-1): SAVISQKPSRDICQRGTSLTIQCQVDSQVTMMFWYRQQPGQSLTLIATANQGSEATYESGFVIDKFPISRPNLTFSTLTVSNMSPEDSSIYLCSVERRAMNTEAFFGQGTRLTVV.

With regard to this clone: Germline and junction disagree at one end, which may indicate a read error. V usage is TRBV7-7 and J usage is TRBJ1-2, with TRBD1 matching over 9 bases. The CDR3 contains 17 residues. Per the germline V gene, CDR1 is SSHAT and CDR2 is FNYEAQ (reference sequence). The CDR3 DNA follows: TGTGCTAGCACCTCGGTGGGGACAGGGAATGTGAACTATGGCTACACCTTC. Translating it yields CASTSVGTGNVNYGYTF.

DNA for the CDR3: TGTGCCAGCAGCACCGGACTAGAGACCGATACGCAGTATTTT. Translation gives CASSTGLETDTQYF. The chain carries TRBV5-4 and TRBJ2-3; 7 nucleotides agree with TRBD2. The V gene end was trimmed by 4 bases and the J gene end by 6 bases; junction bases not matched to a gene: 8. This CDR3 is built from 14 residues. The germline V gene encodes CDR1 SGHNT and CDR2 YYREEE (reference sequence).

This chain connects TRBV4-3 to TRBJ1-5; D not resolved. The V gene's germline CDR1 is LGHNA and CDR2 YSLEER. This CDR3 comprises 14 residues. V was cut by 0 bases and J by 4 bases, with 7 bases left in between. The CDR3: CASSQEVVNQPQHF. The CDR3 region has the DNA TGCGCCAGCAGCCAAGAGGTAGTTAATCAGCCCCAGCATTTT.

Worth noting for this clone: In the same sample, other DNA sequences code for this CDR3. The chain's CDR3 is CASSLSGGDEQYF. CDR3 bases: TGTGCCAGCAGCTTAAGTGGGGGCGACGAGCAGTACTTC. The genes are TRBV7-9 and TRBJ2-7; perhaps TRBD1 as D (6 bases). CDR1 is SEHNR, CDR2 FQNEAQ, per germline (reference sequence). V lost 2 bases and J 5 bases, leaving 10 bases between the germline ends. The length of the CDR3 is 13 residues.

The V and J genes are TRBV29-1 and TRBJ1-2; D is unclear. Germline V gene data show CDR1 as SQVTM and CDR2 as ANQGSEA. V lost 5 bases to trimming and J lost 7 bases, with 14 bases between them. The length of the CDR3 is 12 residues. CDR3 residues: CSVLEGTFGYTF. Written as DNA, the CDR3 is TGCAGCGTTCTGGAGGGAACCTTTGGCTACACCTTC.

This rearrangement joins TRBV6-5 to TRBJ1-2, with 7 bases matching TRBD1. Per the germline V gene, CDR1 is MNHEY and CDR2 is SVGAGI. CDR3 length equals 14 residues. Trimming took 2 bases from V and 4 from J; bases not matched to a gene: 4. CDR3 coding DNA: TGTGCCAGCAGTTACGCGCCAGGGGGCTATGGCTACACCTTC. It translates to CASSYAPGGYGYTF.

The DNA for the CDR3 is TGTGCCAGCTCACCCCGGGGGGGGGCAGATACGCAGTATTTT. Translation: CASSPRGGADTQYF. The genes are TRBV18 and TRBJ2-3; 8 bases line up with TRBD2. V lost 3 bases and J lost 4; bases outside the gene matches: 3. Germline CDR1 KGHSH, CDR2 LQKENI. The CDR3 is made up of 14 amino acids.

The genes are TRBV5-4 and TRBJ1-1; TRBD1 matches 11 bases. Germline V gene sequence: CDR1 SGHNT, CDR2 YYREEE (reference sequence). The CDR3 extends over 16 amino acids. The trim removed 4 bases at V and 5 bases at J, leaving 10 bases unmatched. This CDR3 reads CASSPGQGAGMTEAFF. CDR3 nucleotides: TGTGCCAGCAGCCCCGGACAGGGGGCAGGGATGACTGAAGCTTTCTTT.

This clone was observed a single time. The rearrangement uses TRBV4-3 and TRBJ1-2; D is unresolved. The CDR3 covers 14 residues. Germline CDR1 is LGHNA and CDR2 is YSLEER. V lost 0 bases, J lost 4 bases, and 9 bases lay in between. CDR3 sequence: CASSQEAGGYGYTF. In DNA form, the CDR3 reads TGCGCCAGCAGCCAAGAAGCCGGCGGCTATGGCTACACCTTC.

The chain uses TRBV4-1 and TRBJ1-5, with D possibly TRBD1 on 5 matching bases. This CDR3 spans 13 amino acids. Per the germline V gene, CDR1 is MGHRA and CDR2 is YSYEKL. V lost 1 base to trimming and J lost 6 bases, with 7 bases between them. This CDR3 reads CASSQGGVQPQHF. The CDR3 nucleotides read TGCGCCAGCAGCCAAGGGGGGGTTCAGCCCCAGCATTTT.

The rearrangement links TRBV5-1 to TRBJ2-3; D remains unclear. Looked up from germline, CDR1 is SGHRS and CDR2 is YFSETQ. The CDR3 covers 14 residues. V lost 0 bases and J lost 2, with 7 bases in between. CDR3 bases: TGCGCCAGCAGCTTGGATATAGCCACAGATACGCAGTATTTT. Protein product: CASSLDIATDTQYF.

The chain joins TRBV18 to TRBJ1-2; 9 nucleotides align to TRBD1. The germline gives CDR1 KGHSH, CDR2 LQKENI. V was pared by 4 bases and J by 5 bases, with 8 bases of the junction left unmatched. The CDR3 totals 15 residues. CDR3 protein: CASSLDRGVFYGYTF. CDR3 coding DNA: TGTGCCAGCTCACTGGACAGGGGCGTATTTTATGGCTACACCTTC.

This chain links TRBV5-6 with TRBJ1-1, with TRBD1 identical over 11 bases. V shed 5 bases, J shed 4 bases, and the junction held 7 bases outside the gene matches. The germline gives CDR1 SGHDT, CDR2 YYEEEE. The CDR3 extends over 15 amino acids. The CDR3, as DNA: TGTGCCAGCAGGAGGACAGGGGGCCTTGTCACTGAAGCTTTCTTT. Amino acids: CASRRTGGLVTEAFF.

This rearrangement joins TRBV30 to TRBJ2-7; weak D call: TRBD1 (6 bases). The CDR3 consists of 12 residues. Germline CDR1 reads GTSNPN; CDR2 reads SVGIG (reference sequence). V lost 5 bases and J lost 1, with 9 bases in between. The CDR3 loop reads CAWHTGSYEQYF. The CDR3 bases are TGTGCCTGGCATACAGGGTCCTACGAGCAGTACTTC.

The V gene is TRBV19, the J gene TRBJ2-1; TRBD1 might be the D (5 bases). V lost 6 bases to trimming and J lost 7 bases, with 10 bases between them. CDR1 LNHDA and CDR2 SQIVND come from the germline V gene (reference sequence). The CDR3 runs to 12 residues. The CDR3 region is CASRVGVNEQFF. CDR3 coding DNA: TGTGCCAGTAGGGTAGGGGTGAATGAGCAGTTCTTC.

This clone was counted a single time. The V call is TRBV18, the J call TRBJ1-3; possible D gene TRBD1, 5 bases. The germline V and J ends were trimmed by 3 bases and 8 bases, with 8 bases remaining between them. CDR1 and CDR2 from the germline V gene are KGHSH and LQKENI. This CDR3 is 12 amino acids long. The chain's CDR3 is CASSPDRDTIYF. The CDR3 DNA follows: TGTGCCAGCTCACCTGACAGAGACACCATATATTTT.